These 16 T cell receptor beta chains were sequenced from one sample in a study of blood T cell repertoires in COVID-19. TCRdb's copy holds only in-frame clones and misses some; the assay was immunoSEQ multiplex PCR. The data show about 310,000 clones, 90% seen once. The specimen was peripheral blood. The origin of the receptors is a woman aged 40-49 years with COVID-19, enrolled during active disease.

The rearrangement joins TRBV9 to TRBJ1-2; D possibly corresponds to TRBD1 (5 bases). This CDR3 spans 14 amino acids. The V and J ends lost 0 bases and 3 bases respectively, with 9 bases between them. From germline, CDR1 is SGDLS and CDR2 YYNGEE. The CDR3 DNA is TGTGCCAGCAGCGTAGACGGCAGGGACTATGGCTACACCTTC. Amino acids: CASSVDGRDYGYTF.

The rearrangement links TRBV7-6 to TRBJ2-2; D possibly corresponds to TRBD2 (6 bases). The CDR3 is made up of 16 amino acids. V dropped 1 base and J dropped 4 bases, with 13 bases sitting between them. CDR1 is SGHVS and CDR2 is FNYEAQ in the germline V gene. The CDR3 nucleotides are TGTGCCAGCAGCTTAGAGGCGTCCGGGGGCACCGGGGAGCTGTTTTTT. It specifies CASSLEASGGTGELFF.

V usage is TRBV4-2 and J usage is TRBJ2-2, with D maybe TRBD2 (6 bases). With 0 bases removed from V and 7 bases from J, the gap between germline ends came to 15 bases. Germline V gene sequence: CDR1 LGHNA, CDR2 YNFKEQ. CDR3 length: 16 amino acids. For the CDR3, the DNA is TGTGCCAGCAGCCAAGAACCCAGGGAGGATGGCGGGGAGCTGTTTTTT. This codes for CASSQEPREDGGELFF.

This chain links TRBV7-9 with TRBJ2-7, with 8 bases identical to TRBD1. The CDR3 consists of 15 residues. J gave up 5 bases and V 5 bases, and 11 bases lay outside the gene matches. The germline V gene has CDR1 SEHNR and CDR2 FQNEAQ (reference sequence). CDR3 sequence reads: CASSLNVDRVNEQYF. The CDR3 DNA reads as TGTGCCAGCAGCCTAAATGTGGACAGGGTCAACGAGCAGTACTTC.

The sample holds a few counts of this clone. The chain carries TRBV11-1 and TRBJ1-3, with D perhaps matching TRBD1 (5 bases). The V and J ends lost 9 bases and 0 bases respectively, with 15 bases between them. The CDR3 length is 15 residues. Germline assignment: CDR1 SGHAT and CDR2 FQDESV (reference sequence). In DNA form, the CDR3 reads TGTGCCAGTCGGGACTGGAAGAACTCTGGAAACACCATATATTTT. Amino acids: CASRDWKNSGNTIYF.

This sequence joins TRBV27 and TRBJ2-5; possible D gene TRBD1, 6 bases. This CDR3 is 13 amino acids long. Per the germline V gene, CDR1 is MNHEY and CDR2 is SMNVEV (reference sequence). V was clipped by 3 bases and J by 3 bases, with 8 bases between them. The CDR3 spells CASSFDRKETQYF. The CDR3 DNA sequence: TGTGCCAGCAGTTTTGACAGGAAAGAGACCCAGTACTTC.

The chain has TRBV27 and TRBJ1-2; TRBD1 is a possible D gene (5 bases). V dropped 7 bases and J dropped 4 bases, with 13 bases sitting between them. This CDR3 has 13 amino acids. Germline V CDR1 and CDR2: MNHEY, SMNVEV (reference sequence). The CDR3 spells CASKRGGVYGYTF. The CDR3 DNA follows: TGTGCCAGCAAAAGGGGTGGGGTCTATGGCTACACCTTC.

This chain joins TRBV4-3 and TRBJ2-3, with TRBD2 matching over 7 bases. The CDR3 has 17 residues. From germline, CDR1 is LGHNA and CDR2 YSLEER. Losses at the gene ends were 0 bases for V and 2 bases for J; bases not matched to a gene: 8. As DNA, the CDR3 is TGCGCCAGCAGCCAAGAAGGCCCAGCGGGGATCACAGATACGCAGTATTTT. This gives the protein CASSQEGPAGITDTQYF.

CDR3 in amino acids: CASSPSATNEKLFF. In nucleotides, the CDR3 is TGTGCCAGCAGCCCCAGCGCAACTAATGAAAAACTGTTTTTT. The chain is built from TRBV7-2 and TRBJ1-4; no clear D. The CDR3 has 14 amino acids. The germline CDR1 and CDR2 sequences are SGHTA and FQGNSA. Deletions cut 5 bases from V and 0 bases from J, with 7 bases between.

The rearrangement joins TRBV5-4 to TRBJ2-1; 13 nucleotides align to TRBD2. The V and J ends lost 9 bases and 0 bases, in that order; junction bases with no gene match: 12. CDR1 SGHNT and CDR2 YYREEE come from the germline V gene (reference sequence). This CDR3 comprises 18 residues. DNA of the CDR3: TGTGCCACAACCCCGGTACTAGCGGGGGGGAGCTCCTACAATGAGCAGTTCTTC. Translated, it gives CATTPVLAGGSSYNEQFF. Supplemented by reference TRBV5-4 and TRBJ2-1, the full variable domain reads ETGVTQSPTHLIKTRGQQVTLRCSSQSGHNTVSWYQQALGQGPQFIFQYYREEENGRGNFPPRFSGLQFPNYSSELNVNALELDDSALYLCATTPVLAGGSSYNEQFFGPGTRLTVL.

The V and J genes are TRBV4-2 and TRBJ1-3; 9 bases are a match to TRBD1. CDR1 LGHNA and CDR2 YNFKEQ come from the germline V gene. The V and J ends lost 3 bases and 0 bases, in that order; junction bases with no gene match: 6. The CDR3 length is 17 residues. The CDR3 DNA reads TGTGCCAGCAGCCACCCCGGGACAGGGACCTCTGGAAACACCATATATTTT. Translating it yields CASSHPGTGTSGNTIYF.

This chain joins TRBV27 and TRBJ1-6, with D unresolved. V lost 0 bases, J lost 7 bases, and 10 bases lay in between. The CDR3 consists of 15 residues. Germline V lookup: CDR1 MNHEY, CDR2 SMNVEV (reference sequence). In DNA, the CDR3 is TGTGCCAGCAGTTTATCTTTGGCACAGAATTCACCCCTCCACTTT. Its translation: CASSLSLAQNSPLHF.

The chain is built from TRBV3-1 (or the pseudogene TRBV3-2) and TRBJ2-7, with D hard to call. Trimming took off 1 base at V and 5 bases at J, with 9 bases between the two ends. Germline CDR1 and CDR2: LGHDT and YNNKEL (reference sequence). The CDR3 sequence is 13 residues long. DNA of the CDR3: TGTGCCAGCAGCCAAGTAGCCCTTAACGAGCAGTACTTC. The encoded protein is CASSQVALNEQYF.

This sequence joins TRBV7-2 and TRBJ2-1; a possible D gene is TRBD2 (6 bases). Germline values: CDR1 SGHTA, CDR2 FQGNSA. This CDR3 has 15 residues. Trimming cost V 5 bases and J 6 bases, with 17 bases left between them. CDR3 residues: CASSLAAAGFNEQFF. CDR3 nucleotide sequence: TGTGCCAGCAGCCTCGCTGCGGCGGGGTTCAATGAGCAGTTCTTC.

The gene calls are TRBV28 and TRBJ2-1, with D possibly being TRBD2 (5 bases). Germline CDR1 and CDR2: MDHEN and SYDVKM. The CDR3 runs 16 residues. Trimming left V 7 bases short and J 4 bases short, with 20 bases between. CDR3 sequence reads: CASKVSGLSLYNEQFF. DNA for the CDR3: TGTGCCAGCAAAGTATCGGGATTGTCCTTGTACAATGAGCAGTTCTTC. Filled out from reference TRBV28 and TRBJ2-1, the complete variable domain reads DVKVTQSSRYLVKRTGEKVFLECVQDMDHENMFWYRQDPGLGLRLIYFSYDVKMKEKGDIPEGYSVSREKKERFSLILESASTNQTSMYLCASKVSGLSLYNEQFFGPGTRLTVL.

This clone was detected once. The V call is TRBV10-3, the J call TRBJ1-5; 8 nucleotides line up with TRBD1. The ends lost 10 bases at V and 1 base at J; junction bases unmatched: 9. Germline V gene sequence: CDR1 ENHRY, CDR2 SYGVKD. The length of the CDR3 is 15 residues. CDR3 in amino acids: CATRKTGESNQPQHF. The DNA of the CDR3 is TGTGCCACCCGAAAGACAGGGGAAAGCAATCAGCCCCAGCATTTT.